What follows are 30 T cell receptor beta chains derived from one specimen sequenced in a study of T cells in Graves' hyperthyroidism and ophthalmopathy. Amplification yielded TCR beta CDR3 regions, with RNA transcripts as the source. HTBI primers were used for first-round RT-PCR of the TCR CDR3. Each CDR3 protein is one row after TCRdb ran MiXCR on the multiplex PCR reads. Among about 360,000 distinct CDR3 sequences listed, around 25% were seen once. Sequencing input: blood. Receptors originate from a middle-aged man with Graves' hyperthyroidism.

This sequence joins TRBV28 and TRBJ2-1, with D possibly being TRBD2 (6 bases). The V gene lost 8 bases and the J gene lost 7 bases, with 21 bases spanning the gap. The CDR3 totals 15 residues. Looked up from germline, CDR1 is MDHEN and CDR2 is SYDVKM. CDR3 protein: CASGPFALRGNEQFF. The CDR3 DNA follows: TGTGCCAGCGGGCCCTTTGCTTTGCGGGGAAATGAGCAGTTCTTC.

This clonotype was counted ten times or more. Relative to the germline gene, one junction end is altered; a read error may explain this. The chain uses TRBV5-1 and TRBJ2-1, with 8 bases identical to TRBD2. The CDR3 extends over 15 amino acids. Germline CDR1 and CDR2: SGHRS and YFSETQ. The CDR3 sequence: CASSSSGSSYNEQFF. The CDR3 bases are TGTGCCAGCAGCTCAAGCGGGAGCTCCTACAATGAGCAGTTCTTC.

The CDR3: CASSLAGGPATQYF. CDR3 in DNA: TGTGCCAGCAGCCTAGCGGGAGGGCCGGCGACCCAGTACTTC. The chain carries TRBV6-1 and TRBJ2-5; 12 bases line up with TRBD2. There are 14 residues in the CDR3. Germline CDR1 and CDR2: MNHNS and SASEGT. V lost 6 bases and J lost 7; bases outside the gene matches: 6.

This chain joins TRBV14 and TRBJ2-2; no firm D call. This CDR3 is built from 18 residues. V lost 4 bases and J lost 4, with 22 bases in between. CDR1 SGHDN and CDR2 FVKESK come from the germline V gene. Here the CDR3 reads CASSPLSPAGAFTGELFF. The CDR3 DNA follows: TGTGCCAGCAGCCCCTTAAGCCCAGCCGGAGCGTTCACCGGGGAGCTGTTTTTT.

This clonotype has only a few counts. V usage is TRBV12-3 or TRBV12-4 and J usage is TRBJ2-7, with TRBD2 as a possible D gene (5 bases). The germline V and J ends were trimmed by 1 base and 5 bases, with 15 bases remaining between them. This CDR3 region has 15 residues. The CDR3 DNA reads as TGTGCCAGCAGTTTAGGGGGAGAGCCTTGGAACGAGCAGTACTTC. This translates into CASSLGGEPWNEQYF.

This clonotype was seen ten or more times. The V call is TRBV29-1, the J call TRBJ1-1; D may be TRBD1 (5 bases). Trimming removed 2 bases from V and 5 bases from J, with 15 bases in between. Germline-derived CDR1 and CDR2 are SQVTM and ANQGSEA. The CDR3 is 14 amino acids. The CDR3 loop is CSVEKGVSGTEAFF. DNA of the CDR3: TGCAGCGTTGAAAAAGGGGTTTCGGGGACTGAAGCTTTCTTT.

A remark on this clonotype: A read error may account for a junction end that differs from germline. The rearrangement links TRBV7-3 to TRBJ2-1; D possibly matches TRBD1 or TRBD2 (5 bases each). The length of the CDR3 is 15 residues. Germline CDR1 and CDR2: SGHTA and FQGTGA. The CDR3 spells CASTKSGGSYNEQFF. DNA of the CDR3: TGCGCCAGCACCAAAAGTGGGGGATCCTACAATGAGCAGTTCTTC.

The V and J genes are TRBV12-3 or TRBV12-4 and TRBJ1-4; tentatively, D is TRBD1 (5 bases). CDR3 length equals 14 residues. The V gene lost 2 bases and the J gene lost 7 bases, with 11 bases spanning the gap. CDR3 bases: TGTGCCAGCAGTTTATTAGGGGTCGGTGAAAAACTGTTTTTT. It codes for CASSLLGVGEKLFF.

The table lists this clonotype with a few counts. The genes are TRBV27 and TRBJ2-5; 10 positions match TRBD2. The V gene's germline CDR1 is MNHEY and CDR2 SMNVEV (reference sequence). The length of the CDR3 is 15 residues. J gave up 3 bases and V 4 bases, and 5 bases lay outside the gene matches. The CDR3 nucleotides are TGTGCCAGCAGTTCAAAGGGACTAGCGAAAGAGACCCAGTACTTC. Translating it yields CASSSKGLAKETQYF.

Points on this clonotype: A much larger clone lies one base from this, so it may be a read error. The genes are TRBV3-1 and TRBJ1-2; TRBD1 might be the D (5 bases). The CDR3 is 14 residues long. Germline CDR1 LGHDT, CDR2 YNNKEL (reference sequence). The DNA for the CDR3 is TGTGCCAGCAGCCAAGGCAGGGCTAACTATGGCTACATCTTC. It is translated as CASSQGRANYGYIF.

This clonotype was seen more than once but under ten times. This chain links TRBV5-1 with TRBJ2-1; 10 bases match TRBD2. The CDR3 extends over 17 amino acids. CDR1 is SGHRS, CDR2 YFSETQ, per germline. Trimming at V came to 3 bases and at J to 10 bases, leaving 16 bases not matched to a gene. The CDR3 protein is CASSSRAGTSASGEQFF. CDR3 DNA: TGCGCCAGCAGCTCGAGGGCCGGGACTAGCGCTTCTGGAGAGCAGTTCTTC.

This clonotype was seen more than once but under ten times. The CDR3 is CASSKAGTIQNTQYF. DNA for the CDR3: TGTGCCAGCAGCAAGGCCGGGACTATACAGAATACGCAGTATTTT. The V gene is TRBV5-4, the J gene TRBJ2-3; 7 nucleotides match TRBD2. J gave up 7 bases and V 4 bases, and 12 bases lay outside the gene matches. The CDR3 extends over 15 amino acids. CDR1 is SGHNT, CDR2 YYREEE, per germline (reference sequence).

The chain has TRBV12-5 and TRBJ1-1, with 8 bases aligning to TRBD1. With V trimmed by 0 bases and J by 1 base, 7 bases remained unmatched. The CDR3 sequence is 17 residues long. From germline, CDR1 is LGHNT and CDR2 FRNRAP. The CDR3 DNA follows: TGTGCTAGTGGTTTGGTCCTGACAGGGGCTGGGAACACTGAAGCTTTCTTT. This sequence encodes CASGLVLTGAGNTEAFF.

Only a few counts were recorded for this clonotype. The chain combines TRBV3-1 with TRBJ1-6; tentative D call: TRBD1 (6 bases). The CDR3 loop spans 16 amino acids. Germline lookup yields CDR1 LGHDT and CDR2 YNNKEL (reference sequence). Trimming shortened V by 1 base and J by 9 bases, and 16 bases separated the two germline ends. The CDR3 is CASSQVQGLQGSPLHF. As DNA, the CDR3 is TGTGCCAGCAGCCAAGTCCAGGGGCTTCAGGGTTCACCCCTCCACTTT.

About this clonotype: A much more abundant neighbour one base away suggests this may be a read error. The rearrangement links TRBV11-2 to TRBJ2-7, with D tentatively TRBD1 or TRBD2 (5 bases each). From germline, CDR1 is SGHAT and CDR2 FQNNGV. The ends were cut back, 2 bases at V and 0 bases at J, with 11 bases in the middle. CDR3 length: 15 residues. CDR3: CASSLFPGTSYEQYF. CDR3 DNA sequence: TGTGCCAGCAGCTTATTCCCAGGGACCTCCTACGAGCAGTACTTC.

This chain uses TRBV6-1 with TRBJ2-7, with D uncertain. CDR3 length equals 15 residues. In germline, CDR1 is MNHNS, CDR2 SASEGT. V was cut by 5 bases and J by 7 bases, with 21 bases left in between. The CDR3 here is CASSPPGSTMGEQYF. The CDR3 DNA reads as TGTGCCAGCAGTCCCCCGGGCTCCACTATGGGGGAGCAGTACTTC.

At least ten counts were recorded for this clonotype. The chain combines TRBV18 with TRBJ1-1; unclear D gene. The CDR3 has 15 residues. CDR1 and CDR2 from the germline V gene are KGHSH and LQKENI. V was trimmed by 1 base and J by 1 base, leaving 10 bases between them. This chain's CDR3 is CASSPQGIGNTEAFF. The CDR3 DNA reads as TGTGCCAGCTCACCACAGGGTATAGGGAACACTGAAGCTTTCTTT.

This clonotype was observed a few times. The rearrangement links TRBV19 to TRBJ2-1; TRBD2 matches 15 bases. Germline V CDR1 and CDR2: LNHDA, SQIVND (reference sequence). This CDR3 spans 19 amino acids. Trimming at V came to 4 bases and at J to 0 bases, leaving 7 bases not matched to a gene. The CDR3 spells CASSRGTSGRPSSYNEQFF. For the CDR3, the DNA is TGTGCCAGTAGTAGAGGGACTAGCGGGAGGCCCAGCTCCTACAATGAGCAGTTCTTC.

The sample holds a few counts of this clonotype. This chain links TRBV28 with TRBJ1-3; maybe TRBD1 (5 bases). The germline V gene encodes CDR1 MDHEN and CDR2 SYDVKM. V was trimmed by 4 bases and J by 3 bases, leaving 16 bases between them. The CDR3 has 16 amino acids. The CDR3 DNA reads TGTGCCAGCAGTTCATCTCAGGGTATCCGTGGAAACACCATATATTTT. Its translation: CASSSSQGIRGNTIYF.

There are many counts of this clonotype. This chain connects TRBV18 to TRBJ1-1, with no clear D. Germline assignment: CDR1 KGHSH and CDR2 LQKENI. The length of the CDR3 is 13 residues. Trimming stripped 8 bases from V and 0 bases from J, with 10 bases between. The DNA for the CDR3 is TGTGCCAGCAGTGGTCAGATGAACACTGAAGCTTTCTTT. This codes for CASSGQMNTEAFF.

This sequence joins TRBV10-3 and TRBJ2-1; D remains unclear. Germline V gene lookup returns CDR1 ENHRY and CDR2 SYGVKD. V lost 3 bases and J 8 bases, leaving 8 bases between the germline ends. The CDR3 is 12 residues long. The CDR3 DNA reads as TGTGCCATCAGTGAATGGGCCGATGAGCAGTTCTTC. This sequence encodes CAISEWADEQFF.

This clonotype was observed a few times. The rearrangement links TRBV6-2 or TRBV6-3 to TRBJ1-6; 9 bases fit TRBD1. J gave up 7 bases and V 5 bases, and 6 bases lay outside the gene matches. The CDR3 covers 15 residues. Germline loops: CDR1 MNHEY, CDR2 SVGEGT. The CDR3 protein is CASSDRDRDNSPLHF. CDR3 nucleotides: TGTGCCAGCAGTGACCGGGACAGGGACAATTCACCCCTCCACTTT.

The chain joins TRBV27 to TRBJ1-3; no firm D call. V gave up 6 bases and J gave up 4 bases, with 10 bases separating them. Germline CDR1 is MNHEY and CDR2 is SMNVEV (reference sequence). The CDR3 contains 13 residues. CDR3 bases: TGTGCCAGCAGGCCCGACTTAGGAAACACCATATATTTT. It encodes CASRPDLGNTIYF.

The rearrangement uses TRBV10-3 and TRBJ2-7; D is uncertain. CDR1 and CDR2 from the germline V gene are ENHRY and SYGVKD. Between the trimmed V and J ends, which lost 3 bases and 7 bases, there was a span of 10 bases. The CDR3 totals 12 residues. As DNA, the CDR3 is TGTGCCATCAGTGACCCTGGACGTGAGCAGTACTTC. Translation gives CAISDPGREQYF.

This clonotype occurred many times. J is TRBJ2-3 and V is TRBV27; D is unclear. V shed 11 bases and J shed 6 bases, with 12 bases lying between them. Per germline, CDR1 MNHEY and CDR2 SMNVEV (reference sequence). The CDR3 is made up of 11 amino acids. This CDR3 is CAPPVADTQYF. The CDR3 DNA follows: TGTGCCCCCCCTGTCGCGGATACGCAGTATTTT.

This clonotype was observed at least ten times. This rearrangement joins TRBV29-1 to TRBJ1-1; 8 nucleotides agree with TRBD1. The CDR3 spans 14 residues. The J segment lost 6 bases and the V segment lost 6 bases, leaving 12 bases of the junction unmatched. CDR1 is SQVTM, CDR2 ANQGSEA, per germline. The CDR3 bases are TGCAGCGTGGGACAGGCGGGCGCCGTCGCTGAAGCTTTCTTT. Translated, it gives CSVGQAGAVAEAFF.

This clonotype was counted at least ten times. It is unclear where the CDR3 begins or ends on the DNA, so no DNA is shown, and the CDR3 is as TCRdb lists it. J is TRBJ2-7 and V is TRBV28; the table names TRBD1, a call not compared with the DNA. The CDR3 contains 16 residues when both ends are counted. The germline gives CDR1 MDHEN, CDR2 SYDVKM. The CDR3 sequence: CASSFGQGNPPAPPYF.

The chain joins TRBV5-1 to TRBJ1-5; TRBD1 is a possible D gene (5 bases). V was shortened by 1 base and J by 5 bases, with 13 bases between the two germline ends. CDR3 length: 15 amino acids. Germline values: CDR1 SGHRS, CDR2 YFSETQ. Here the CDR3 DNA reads TGCGCCAGCAGCTTGATTTCCAGGGCAGATCAGCCCCAGCATTTT. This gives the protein CASSLISRADQPQHF.

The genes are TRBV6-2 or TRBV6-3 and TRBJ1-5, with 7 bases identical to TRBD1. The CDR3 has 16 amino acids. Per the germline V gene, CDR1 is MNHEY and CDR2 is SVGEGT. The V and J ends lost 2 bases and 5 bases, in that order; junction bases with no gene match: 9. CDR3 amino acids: CASSYESGGADQPQHF. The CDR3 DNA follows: TGTGCCAGCAGTTACGAGTCAGGGGGTGCCGATCAGCCCCAGCATTTT.

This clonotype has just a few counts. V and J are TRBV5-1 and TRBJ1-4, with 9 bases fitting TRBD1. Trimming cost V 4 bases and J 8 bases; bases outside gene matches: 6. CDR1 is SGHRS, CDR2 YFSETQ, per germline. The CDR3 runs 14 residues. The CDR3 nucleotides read TGCGCCAGCAGCCTTGGGGACAGGGACGAAAAACTGTTTTTT. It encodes CASSLGDRDEKLFF. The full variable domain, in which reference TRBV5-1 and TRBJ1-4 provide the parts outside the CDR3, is KAGVTQTPRYLIKTRGQQVTLSCSPISGHRSVSWYQQTPGQGLQFLFEYFSETQRNKGNFPGRFSGRQFSNSRSEMNVSTLELGDSALYLCASSLGDRDEKLFFGSGTQLSVL.